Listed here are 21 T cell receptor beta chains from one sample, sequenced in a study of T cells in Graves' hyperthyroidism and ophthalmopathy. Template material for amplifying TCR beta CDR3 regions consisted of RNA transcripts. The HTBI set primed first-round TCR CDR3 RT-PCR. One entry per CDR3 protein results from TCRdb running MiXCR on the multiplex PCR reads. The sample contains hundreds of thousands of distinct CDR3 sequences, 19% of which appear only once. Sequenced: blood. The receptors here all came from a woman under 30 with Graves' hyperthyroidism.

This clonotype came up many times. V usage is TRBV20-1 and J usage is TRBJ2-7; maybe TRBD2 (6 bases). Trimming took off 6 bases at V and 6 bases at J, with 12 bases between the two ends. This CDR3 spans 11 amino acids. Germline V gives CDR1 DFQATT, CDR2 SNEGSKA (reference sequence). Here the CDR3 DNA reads TGCAGTGCCACCGGGAGCCTCGAGCAGTACTTC. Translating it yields CSATGSLEQYF.

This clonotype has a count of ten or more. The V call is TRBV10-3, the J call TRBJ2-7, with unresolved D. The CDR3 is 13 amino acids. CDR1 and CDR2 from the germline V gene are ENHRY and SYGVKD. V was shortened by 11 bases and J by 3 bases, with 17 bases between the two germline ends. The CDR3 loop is CAAHQISGYEQYF. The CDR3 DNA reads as TGTGCCGCCCATCAAATATCCGGCTACGAGCAGTACTTC.

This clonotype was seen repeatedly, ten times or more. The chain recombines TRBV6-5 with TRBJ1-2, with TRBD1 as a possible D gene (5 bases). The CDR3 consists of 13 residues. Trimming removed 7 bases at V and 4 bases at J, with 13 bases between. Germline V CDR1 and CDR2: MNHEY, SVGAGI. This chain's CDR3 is CASKFRAPYGYTF. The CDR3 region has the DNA TGTGCCAGCAAGTTCAGGGCCCCCTATGGCTACACCTTC.

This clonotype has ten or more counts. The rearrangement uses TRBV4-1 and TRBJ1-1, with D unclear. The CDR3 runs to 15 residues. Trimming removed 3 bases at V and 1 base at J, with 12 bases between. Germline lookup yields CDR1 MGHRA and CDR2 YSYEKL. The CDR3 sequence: CASSHSRGRNTEAFF. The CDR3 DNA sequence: TGCGCCAGCAGCCATTCAAGAGGACGGAACACTGAAGCTTTCTTT.

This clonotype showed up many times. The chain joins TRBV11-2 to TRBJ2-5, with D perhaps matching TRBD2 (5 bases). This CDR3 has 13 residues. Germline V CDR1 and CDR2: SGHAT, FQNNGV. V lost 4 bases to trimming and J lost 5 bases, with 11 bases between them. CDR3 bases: TGTGCCAGCAGCTCCCCCTCGGGGGAGACCCAGTACTTC. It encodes CASSSPSGETQYF. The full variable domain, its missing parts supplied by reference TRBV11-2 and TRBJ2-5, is EAGVAQSPRYKIIEKRQSVAFWCNPISGHATLYWYQQILGQGPKLLIQFQNNGVVDDSQLPKDRFSAERLKGVDSTLKIQPAKLEDSAVYLCASSSPSGETQYFGPGTRLLVL.

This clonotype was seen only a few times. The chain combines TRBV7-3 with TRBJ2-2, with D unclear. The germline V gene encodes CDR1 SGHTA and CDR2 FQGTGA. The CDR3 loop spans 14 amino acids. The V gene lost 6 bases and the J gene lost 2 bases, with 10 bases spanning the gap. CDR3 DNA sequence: TGTGCCAGCAGGCCCGATCTCAACACCGGGGAGCTGTTTTTT. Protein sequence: CASRPDLNTGELFF.

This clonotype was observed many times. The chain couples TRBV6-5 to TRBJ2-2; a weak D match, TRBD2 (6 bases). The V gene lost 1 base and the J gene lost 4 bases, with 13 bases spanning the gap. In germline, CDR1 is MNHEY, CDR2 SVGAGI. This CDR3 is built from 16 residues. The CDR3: CASSYYPGLSTGELFF. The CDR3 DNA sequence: TGTGCCAGCAGTTACTATCCGGGACTTTCCACCGGGGAGCTGTTTTTT.

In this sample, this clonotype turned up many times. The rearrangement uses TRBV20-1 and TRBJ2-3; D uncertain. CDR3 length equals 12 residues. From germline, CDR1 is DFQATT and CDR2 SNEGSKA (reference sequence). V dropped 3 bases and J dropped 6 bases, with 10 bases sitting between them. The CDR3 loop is CSASPVSDTQYF. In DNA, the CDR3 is TGCAGTGCTAGCCCAGTTTCTGATACGCAGTATTTT.

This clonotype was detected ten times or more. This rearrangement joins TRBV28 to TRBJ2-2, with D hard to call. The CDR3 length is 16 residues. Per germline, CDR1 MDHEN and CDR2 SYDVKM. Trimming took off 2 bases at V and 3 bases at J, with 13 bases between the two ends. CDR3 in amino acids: CASSLIPPPDTGELFF. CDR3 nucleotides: TGTGCCAGCAGTTTAATCCCCCCCCCGGACACCGGGGAGCTGTTTTTT.

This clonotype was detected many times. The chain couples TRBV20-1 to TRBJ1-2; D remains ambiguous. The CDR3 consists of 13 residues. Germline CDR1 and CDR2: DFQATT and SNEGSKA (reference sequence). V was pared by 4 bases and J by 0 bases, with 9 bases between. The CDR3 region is CSAMVLANYGYTF. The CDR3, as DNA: TGCAGTGCTATGGTTTTAGCTAACTATGGCTACACCTTC.

The CDR3 spells CASSRPGAQIGTEAFF. CDR3 nucleotides: TGTGCCAGCAGCAGGCCAGGGGCCCAGATTGGCACTGAAGCTTTCTTT. This chain connects TRBV28 to TRBJ1-1, with D possibly being TRBD1 (6 bases). The V gene lost 6 bases and the J gene lost 4 bases, with 21 bases spanning the gap. CDR1 MDHEN and CDR2 SYDVKM come from the germline V gene. The CDR3 runs to 16 residues.

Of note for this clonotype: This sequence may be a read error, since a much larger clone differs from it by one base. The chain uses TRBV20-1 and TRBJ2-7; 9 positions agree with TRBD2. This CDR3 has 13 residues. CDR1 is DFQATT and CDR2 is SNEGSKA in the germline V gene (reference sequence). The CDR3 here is CCAKEREDHEQYF. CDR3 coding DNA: TGCTGTGCTAAAGAGCGGGAGGACCACGAGCAGTACTTC.

In DNA form, the CDR3 reads TGTGCCAGCAGGAACGGAGAGACCCAGTACTTC. Protein product: CASRNGETQYF. The gene calls are TRBV3-1 and TRBJ2-5; D ambiguous. CDR1 is LGHDT and CDR2 is YNNKEL in the germline V gene (reference sequence). Trimming pared 6 bases from V and 4 bases from J, leaving 6 bases between. The CDR3 length is 11 residues.

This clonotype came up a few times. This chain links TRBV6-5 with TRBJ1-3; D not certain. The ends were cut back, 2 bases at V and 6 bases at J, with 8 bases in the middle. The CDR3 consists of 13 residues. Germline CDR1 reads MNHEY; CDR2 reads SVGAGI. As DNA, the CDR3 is TGTGCCAGCAGTTACGACCGAGCAAACACCATATATTTT. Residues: CASSYDRANTIYF.

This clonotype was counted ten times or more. The CDR3 spells CAISDREQETQYF. The CDR3 DNA follows: TGTGCCATCAGTGACCGGGAACAGGAGACCCAGTACTTC. The chain carries TRBV10-3 and TRBJ2-5; D is perhaps TRBD2 (5 bases). The V and J ends lost 3 bases and 5 bases respectively, with 10 bases between them. Germline V gene lookup returns CDR1 ENHRY and CDR2 SYGVKD. The CDR3 sequence is 13 residues long.

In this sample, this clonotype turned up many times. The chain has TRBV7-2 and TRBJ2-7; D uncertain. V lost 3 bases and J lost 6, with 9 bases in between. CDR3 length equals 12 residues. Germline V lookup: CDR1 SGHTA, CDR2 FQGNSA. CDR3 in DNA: TGTGCCAGCAGCTTCGGTTGGCGCGAGCAGTACTTC. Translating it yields CASSFGWREQYF.

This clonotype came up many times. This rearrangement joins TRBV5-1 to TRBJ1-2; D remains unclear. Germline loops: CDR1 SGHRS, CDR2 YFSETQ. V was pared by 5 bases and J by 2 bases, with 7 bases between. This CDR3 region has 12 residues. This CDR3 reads CASRPLNYGYTF. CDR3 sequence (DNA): TGCGCCAGCAGACCTTTGAACTATGGCTACACCTTC.

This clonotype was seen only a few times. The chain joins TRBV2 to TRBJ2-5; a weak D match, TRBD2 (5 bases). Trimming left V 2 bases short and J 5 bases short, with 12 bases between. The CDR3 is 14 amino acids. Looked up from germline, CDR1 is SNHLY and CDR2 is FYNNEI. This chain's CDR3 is CASSELLARETQYF. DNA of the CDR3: TGTGCCAGCAGTGAATTGCTAGCCCGGGAGACCCAGTACTTC. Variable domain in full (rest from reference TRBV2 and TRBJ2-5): EPEVTQTPSHQVTQMGQEVILRCVPISNHLYFYWYRQILGQKVEFLVSFYNNEISEKSEIFDDQFSVERPDGSNFTLKIRSTKLEDSAMYFCASSELLARETQYFGPGTRLLVL.

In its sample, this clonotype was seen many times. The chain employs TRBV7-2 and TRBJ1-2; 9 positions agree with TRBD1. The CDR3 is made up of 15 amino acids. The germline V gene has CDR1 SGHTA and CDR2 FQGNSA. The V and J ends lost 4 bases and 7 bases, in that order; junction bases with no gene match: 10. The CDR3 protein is CASSSPGQGSAGYTF. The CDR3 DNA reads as TGTGCCAGCAGCTCCCCGGGACAGGGATCAGCTGGCTACACCTTC. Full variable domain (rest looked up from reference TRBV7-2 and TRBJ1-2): GAGVSQSPSNKVTEKGKDVELRCDPISGHTALYWYRQSLGQGLEFLIYFQGNSAPDKSGLPSDRFSAERTGGSVSTLTIQRTQQEDSAVYLCASSSPGQGSAGYTFGSGTRLTVV.

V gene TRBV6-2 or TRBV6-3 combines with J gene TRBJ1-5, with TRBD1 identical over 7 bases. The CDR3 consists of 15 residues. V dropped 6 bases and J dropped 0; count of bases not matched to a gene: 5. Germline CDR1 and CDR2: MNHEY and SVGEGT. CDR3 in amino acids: CASRRQGSSNQPQHF. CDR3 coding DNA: TGTGCCAGCAGGCGACAGGGCTCTAGCAATCAGCCCCAGCATTTT.

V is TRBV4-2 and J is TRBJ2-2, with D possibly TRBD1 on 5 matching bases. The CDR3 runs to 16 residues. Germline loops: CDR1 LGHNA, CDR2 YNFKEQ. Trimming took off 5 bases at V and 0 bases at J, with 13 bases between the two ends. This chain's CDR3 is CASSSTGLSNTGELFF. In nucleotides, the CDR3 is TGTGCCAGCAGCTCCACAGGCCTATCGAACACCGGGGAGCTGTTTTTT.